This TCR beta chain was obtained from a study of post-analysis software for immune sequencing data. The library was made from cDNA and included unique molecular identifiers. MiXCR was run by TCRdb on the PCR reads, yielding one entry per CDR3 protein. The profile shows 750,000 to 950,000 distinct CDR3 sequences, approximately 50% of them singletons. The clonotype comes from a girl aged 10 to 17 with multiple sclerosis. Sequenced material: blood.

The DNA for the CDR3 is TGTGCCAGCAGTCGCGGACTAGCGGAAAACATTCAGTACTTC. Encoded protein: CASSRGLAENIQYF. This chain links TRBV7-2 with TRBJ2-4, with 10 bases that match TRBD2. Germline V gene sequence: CDR1 SGHTA, CDR2 FQGNSA. The CDR3 extends over 14 amino acids. V shed 6 bases and J 5 bases; nucleotides not matched to a gene: 4.